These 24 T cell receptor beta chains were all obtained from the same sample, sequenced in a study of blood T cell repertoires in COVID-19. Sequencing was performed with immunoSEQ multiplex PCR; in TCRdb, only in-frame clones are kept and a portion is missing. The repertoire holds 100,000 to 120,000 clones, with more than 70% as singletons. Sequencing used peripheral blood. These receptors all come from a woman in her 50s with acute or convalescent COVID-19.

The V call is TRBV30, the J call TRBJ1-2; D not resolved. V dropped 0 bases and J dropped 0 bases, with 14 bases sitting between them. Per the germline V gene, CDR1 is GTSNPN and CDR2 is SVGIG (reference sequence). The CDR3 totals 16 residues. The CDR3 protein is CAWSVLVAATNYGYTF. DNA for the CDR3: TGTGCCTGGAGTGTACTAGTGGCGGCCACTAACTATGGCTACACCTTC.

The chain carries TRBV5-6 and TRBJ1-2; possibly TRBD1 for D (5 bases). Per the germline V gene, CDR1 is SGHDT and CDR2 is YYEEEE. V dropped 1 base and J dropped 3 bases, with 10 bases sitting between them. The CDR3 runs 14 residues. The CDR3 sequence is CASSLQGTHYGYTF. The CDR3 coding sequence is TGTGCCAGCAGCTTGCAGGGAACCCACTATGGCTACACCTTC. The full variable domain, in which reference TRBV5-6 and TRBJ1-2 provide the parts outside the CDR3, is DAGVTQSPTHLIKTRGQQVTLRCSPKSGHDTVSWYQQALGQGPQFIFQYYEEEERQRGNFPDRFSGHQFPNYSSELNVNALLLGDSALYLCASSLQGTHYGYTFGSGTRLTVV.

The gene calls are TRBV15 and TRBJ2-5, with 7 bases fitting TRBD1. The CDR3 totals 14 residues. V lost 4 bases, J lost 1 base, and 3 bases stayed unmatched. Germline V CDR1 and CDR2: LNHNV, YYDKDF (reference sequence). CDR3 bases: TGTGCCACCAGCACTGACAGGGCCCAAGAGACCCAGTACTTC. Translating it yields CATSTDRAQETQYF.

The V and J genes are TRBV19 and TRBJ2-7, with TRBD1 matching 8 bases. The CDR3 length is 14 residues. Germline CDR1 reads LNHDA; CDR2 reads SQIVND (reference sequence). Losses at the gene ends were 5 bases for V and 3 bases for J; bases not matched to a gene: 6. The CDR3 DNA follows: TGTGCCAGTAGTTTTCGGACAGGGTTCTACGAGCAGTACTTC. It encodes CASSFRTGFYEQYF.

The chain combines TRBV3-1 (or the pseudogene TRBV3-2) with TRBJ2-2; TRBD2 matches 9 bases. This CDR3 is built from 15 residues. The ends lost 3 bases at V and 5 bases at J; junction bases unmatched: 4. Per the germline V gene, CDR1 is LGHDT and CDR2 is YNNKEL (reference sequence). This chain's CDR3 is CASSHPGLATGELFF. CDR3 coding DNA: TGTGCCAGCAGCCATCCGGGACTAGCTACCGGGGAGCTGTTTTTT.

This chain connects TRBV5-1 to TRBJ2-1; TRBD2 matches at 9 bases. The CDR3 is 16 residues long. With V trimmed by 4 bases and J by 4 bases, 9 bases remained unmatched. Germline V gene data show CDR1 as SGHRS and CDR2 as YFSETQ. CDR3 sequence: CASSPKAGGVYNEQFF. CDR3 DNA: TGCGCCAGCAGCCCCAAGGCGGGAGGGGTGTACAATGAGCAGTTCTTC.

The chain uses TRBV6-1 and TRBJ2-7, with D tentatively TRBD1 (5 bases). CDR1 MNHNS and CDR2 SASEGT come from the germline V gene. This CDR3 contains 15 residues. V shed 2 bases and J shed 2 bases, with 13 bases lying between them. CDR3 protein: CASSERWGGTYEQYF. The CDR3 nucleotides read TGTGCCAGCAGTGAACGGTGGGGCGGAACCTACGAGCAGTACTTC.

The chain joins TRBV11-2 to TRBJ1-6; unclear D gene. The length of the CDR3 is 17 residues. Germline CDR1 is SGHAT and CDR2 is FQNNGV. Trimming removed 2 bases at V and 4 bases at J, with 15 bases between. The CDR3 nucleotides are TGTGCCAGCAGCTTAAGGGTGAGGGCAGATTATAATTCACCCCTCCACTTT. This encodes CASSLRVRADYNSPLHF.

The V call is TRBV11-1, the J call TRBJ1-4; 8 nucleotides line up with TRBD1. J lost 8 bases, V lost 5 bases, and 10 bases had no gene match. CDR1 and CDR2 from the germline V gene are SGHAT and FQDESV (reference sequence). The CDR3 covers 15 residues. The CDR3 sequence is CASSERDRGNEKLFF. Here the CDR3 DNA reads TGTGCCAGCAGCGAACGCGACAGGGGTAACGAAAAACTGTTTTTT.

CDR3 nucleotide sequence: TGTGCCAGCAGTTACCCGAAGGGGACCTACAATGAGCAGTTCTTC. The encoded protein is CASSYPKGTYNEQFF. V is TRBV6-6 and J is TRBJ2-1; weak D call: TRBD1 (5 bases). The CDR3 sequence is 15 residues long. Per germline, CDR1 MNHNY and CDR2 SVGAGI (reference sequence). Trimming shortened V by 2 bases and J by 2 bases, and 10 bases separated the two germline ends.

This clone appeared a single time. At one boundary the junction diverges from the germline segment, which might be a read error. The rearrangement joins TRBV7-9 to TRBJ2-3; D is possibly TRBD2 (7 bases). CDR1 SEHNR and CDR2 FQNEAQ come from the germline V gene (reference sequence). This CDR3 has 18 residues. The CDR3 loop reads CASNLGLTVGGHTDTQYF. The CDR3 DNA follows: TGTGCCAGCAACTTAGGTTTGACAGTCGGGGGGCACACAGATACGCAGTATTTT.

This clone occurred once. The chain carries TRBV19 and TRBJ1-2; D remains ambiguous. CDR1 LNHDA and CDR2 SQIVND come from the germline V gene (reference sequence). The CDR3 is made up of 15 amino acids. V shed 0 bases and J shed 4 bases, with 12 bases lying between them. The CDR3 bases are TGTGCCAGTAGTATAGATCTGGGTAGCTCCTATGGCTACACCTTC. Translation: CASSIDLGSSYGYTF.

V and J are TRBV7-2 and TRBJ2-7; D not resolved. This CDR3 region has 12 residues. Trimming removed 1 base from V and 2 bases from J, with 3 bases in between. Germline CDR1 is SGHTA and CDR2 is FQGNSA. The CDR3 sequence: CASSLDTYEQYF. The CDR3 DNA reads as TGTGCCAGCAGCTTAGATACCTACGAGCAGTACTTC.

CDR3 DNA: TGTGCCTGGACCCCCCGAGCGGGAGGAACCGGGGATACGCAGTATTTT. Its protein product is CAWTPRAGGTGDTQYF. The chain uses TRBV30 and TRBJ2-3; 9 nucleotides match TRBD2. This CDR3 comprises 16 residues. V gave up 4 bases and J gave up 6 bases; unmatched junction bases: 14. Germline V lookup: CDR1 GTSNPN, CDR2 SVGIG (reference sequence).

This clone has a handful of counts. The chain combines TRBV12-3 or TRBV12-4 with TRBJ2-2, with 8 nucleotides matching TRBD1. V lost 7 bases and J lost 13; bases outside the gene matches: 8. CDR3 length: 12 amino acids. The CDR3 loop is CASTTTGTGLFF. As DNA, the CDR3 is TGTGCCAGCACCACTACCGGGACAGGGCTGTTTTTT.

The CDR3 DNA sequence: TGTGCCAGCTTGACAGGGGACACTGAAGCTTTCTTT. Translating it yields CASLTGDTEAFF. The J gene is TRBJ1-1, the V gene TRBV28; TRBD1 matches 8 bases. Germline V gene lookup returns CDR1 MDHEN and CDR2 SYDVKM. The CDR3 totals 12 residues. The J segment lost 3 bases and the V segment lost 8 bases, leaving 2 bases of the junction unmatched.

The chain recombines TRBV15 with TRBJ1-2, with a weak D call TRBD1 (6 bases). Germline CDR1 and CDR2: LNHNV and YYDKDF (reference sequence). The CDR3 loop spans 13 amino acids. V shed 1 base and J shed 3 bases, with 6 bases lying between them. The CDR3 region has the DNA TGTGCCACCAGCAGAGGGACAGACTATGGCTACACCTTC. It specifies CATSRGTDYGYTF.

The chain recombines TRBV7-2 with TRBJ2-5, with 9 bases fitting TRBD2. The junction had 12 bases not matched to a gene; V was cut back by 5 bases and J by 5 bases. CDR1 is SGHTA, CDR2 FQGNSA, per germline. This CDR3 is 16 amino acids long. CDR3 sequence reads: CASSLWGGRAGETQYF. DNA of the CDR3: TGTGCCAGCAGCCTGTGGGGCGGGAGGGCAGGCGAGACCCAGTACTTC.

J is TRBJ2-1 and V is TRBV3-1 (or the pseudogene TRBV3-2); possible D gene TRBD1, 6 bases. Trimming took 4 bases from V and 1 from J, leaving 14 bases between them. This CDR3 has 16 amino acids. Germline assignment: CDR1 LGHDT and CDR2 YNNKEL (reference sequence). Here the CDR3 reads CASSPNPRGSYNEQFF. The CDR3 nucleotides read TGTGCCAGCAGCCCTAACCCTAGGGGGTCCTACAATGAGCAGTTCTTC.

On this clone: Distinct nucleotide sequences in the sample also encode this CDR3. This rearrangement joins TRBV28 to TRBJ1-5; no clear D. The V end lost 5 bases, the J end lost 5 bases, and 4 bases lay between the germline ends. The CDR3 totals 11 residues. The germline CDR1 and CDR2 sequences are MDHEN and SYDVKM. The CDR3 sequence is CASSRDQPQHF. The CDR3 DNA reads TGTGCCAGCAGTCGGGATCAGCCCCAGCATTTT.

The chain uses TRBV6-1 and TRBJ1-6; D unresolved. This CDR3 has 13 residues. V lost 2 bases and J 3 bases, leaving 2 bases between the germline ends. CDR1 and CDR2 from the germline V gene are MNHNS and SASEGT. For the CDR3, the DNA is TGTGCCAGCAGTGAACACTATAATTCACCCCTCCACTTT. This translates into CASSEHYNSPLHF.

The CDR3 region has the DNA TGTGCCAGCACCCCAGGACAGGGGTATGAGCAGTTCTTC. Encoded protein: CASTPGQGYEQFF. This rearrangement joins TRBV12-3 or TRBV12-4 to TRBJ2-1; 9 bases are a match to TRBD1. J was trimmed by 8 bases and V by 7 bases; bases with no gene match: 6. The CDR3 runs to 13 residues.

CDR3 protein: CASSLLEGVNEQYF. The CDR3 DNA reads as TGTGCCAGCAGCTTGCTAGAGGGGGTCAACGAGCAGTACTTC. The chain employs TRBV5-6 and TRBJ2-7; D perhaps matches TRBD1 (6 bases). Trimming pared 1 base from V and 5 bases from J, leaving 13 bases between. This CDR3 is built from 14 residues. In germline, CDR1 is SGHDT, CDR2 YYEEEE.

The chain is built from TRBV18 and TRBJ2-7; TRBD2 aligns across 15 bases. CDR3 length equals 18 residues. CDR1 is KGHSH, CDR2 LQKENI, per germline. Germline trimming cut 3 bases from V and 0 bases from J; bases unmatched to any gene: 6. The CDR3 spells CASSPGLAGGKYSYEQYF. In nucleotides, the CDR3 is TGTGCCAGCTCACCGGGACTAGCGGGAGGTAAATACTCCTACGAGCAGTACTTC.